The 17 T cell receptor beta chains below all came from one sample that was sequenced in a study of blood T cell repertoires in COVID-19. Profiled with immunoSEQ multiplex PCR; TCRdb holds only in-frame clones, not every one. Of some 130,000 clones in the sample, 78% were seen once. Sequencing was done on a sample of peripheral blood. These receptors came from a man in his 60s who had recovered from COVID-19.

This sequence joins TRBV19 and TRBJ1-4, with D possibly TRBD1 on 5 matching bases. Germline values: CDR1 LNHDA, CDR2 SQIVND (reference sequence). The CDR3 spans 15 residues. With 4 bases removed from V and 0 bases from J, the gap between germline ends came to 9 bases. CDR3 residues: CASSTHRSTNEKLFF. CDR3 coding DNA: TGTGCCAGTAGTACACACAGGTCAACTAATGAAAAACTGTTTTTT.

V gene TRBV11-2 combines with J gene TRBJ2-4; 9 bases agree with TRBD1. V was clipped by 5 bases and J by 7 bases; unmatched bases: 6. This CDR3 comprises 14 residues. CDR1 is SGHAT, CDR2 FQNNGV, per germline. The CDR3 reads CASSTRQGGNIQYF. Here the CDR3 DNA reads TGTGCCAGCAGCACCCGACAGGGGGGGAACATTCAGTACTTC. Based on the CDR3 plus reference TRBV11-2 and TRBJ2-4, the full variable domain is EAGVAQSPRYKIIEKRQSVAFWCNPISGHATLYWYQQILGQGPKLLIQFQNNGVVDDSQLPKDRFSAERLKGVDSTLKIQPAKLEDSAVYLCASSTRQGGNIQYFGAGTRLSVL.

This chain links TRBV5-6 with TRBJ1-1; 8 bases match TRBD1. Looked up from germline, CDR1 is SGHDT and CDR2 is YYEEEE. There are 15 residues in the CDR3. V shed 8 bases, J shed 11 bases, and the junction held 20 bases outside the gene matches. CDR3 sequence: CASLLRDRFLGEAFF. The DNA of the CDR3 is TGTGCCAGTCTATTGCGGGACAGGTTCTTGGGGGAGGCTTTCTTT.

The rearrangement joins TRBV29-1 to TRBJ1-2; D possibly corresponds to TRBD1 (6 bases). Between the trimmed V and J ends, which lost 7 bases and 5 bases, there was a span of 14 bases. Germline V gene sequence: CDR1 SQVTM, CDR2 ANQGSEA. The CDR3 runs to 12 residues. Here the CDR3 reads CSAAEGGYGYTF. The DNA for the CDR3 is TGCAGCGCCGCGGAGGGGGGGTATGGCTACACCTTC. The full variable domain, completed using reference TRBV29-1 and TRBJ1-2, is SAVISQKPSRDICQRGTSLTIQCQVDSQVTMMFWYRQQPGQSLTLIATANQGSEATYESGFVIDKFPISRPNLTFSTLTVSNMSPEDSSIYLCSAAEGGYGYTFGSGTRLTVV.

The chain employs TRBV5-1 and TRBJ1-1, with TRBD1 matching over 7 bases. Trimming removed 6 bases from V and 4 bases from J; junction bases left unmatched: 6. The length of the CDR3 is 13 residues. The germline CDR1 and CDR2 sequences are SGHRS and YFSETQ. The CDR3 DNA sequence: TGCGCCAGCACAGACAGGGCTGGCACTGAAGCTTTCTTT. It yields the protein CASTDRAGTEAFF.

The rearrangement links TRBV19 to TRBJ2-7, with D possibly TRBD2 on 6 matching bases. CDR1 and CDR2 (germline): LNHDA, SQIVND (reference sequence). The CDR3 length is 15 residues. The V and J ends lost 5 bases and 2 bases respectively, with 16 bases between them. The CDR3 bases are TGTGCCAGTAGTGTCCAAGCGGGTACAGCCTACGAGCAGTACTTC. Protein: CASSVQAGTAYEQYF.

The rearrangement links TRBV9 to TRBJ1-3; D may be TRBD1 (6 bases). CDR1 SGDLS and CDR2 YYNGEE come from the germline V gene. The CDR3 contains 16 residues. Trimming took off 0 bases at V and 2 bases at J, with 12 bases between the two ends. The CDR3 reads CASSVATQGPGNTIYF. In nucleotides, the CDR3 is TGTGCCAGCAGCGTAGCTACACAGGGACCTGGAAACACCATATATTTT.

The J gene is TRBJ2-5, the V gene TRBV18, with 9 bases identical to TRBD2. Germline V gene lookup returns CDR1 KGHSH and CDR2 LQKENI. The CDR3 contains 14 residues. Trimming cost V 5 bases and J 2 bases; bases outside gene matches: 3. CDR3 coding DNA: TGTGCCAGCTCAAAGGCGGGAGGGCAAGAGACCCAGTACTTC. Translating it yields CASSKAGGQETQYF.

The rearrangement links TRBV28 to TRBJ1-5; D call uncertain. V was trimmed by 7 bases and J by 4 bases, leaving 14 bases between them. Germline CDR1 MDHEN, CDR2 SYDVKM. This CDR3 has 14 residues. The CDR3 nucleotides read TGTGCCAGCACTCCTATACCTACTAATCAGCCCCAGCATTTT. Translating gives CASTPIPTNQPQHF.

The CDR3 DNA reads TGTGCCAGCGCAGGGGGTTATGGCTACACCTTC. Protein: CASAGGYGYTF. The gene calls are TRBV12-3 or TRBV12-4 and TRBJ1-2, with 7 bases that match TRBD1. The J segment lost 5 bases and the V segment lost 8 bases, leaving 2 bases of the junction unmatched. The CDR3 runs to 11 residues.

The CDR3 loop is CASSYSPGIITKNIQYF. For the CDR3, the DNA is TGTGCCAGCAGTTACTCACCCGGGATTATAACCAAAAACATTCAGTACTTC. V gene TRBV6-2 or TRBV6-3 combines with J gene TRBJ2-4; D possibly corresponds to TRBD2 (5 bases). Trimming left V 0 bases short and J 2 bases short, with 14 bases between. Germline loops: CDR1 MNHEY, CDR2 SVGEGT. The CDR3 spans 17 residues.

The chain is built from TRBV12-3 or TRBV12-4 and TRBJ2-7; D ambiguous. The V end was cut by 6 bases, the J end by 0 bases, with 9 bases between. The CDR3 contains 13 residues. CDR3 sequence (DNA): TGTGCCAGCAGCCCCCTTAGCTCCTACGAGCAGTACTTC. Translated, it gives CASSPLSSYEQYF.

J is TRBJ1-1 and V is TRBV2, with a possible D match to TRBD1 (6 bases). Germline CDR1 and CDR2: SNHLY and FYNNEI. V lost 4 bases to trimming and J lost 1 base, with 10 bases between them. This CDR3 spans 14 amino acids. CDR3 DNA: TGTGCCAGCAGTGTCCAGGGGAAGAACACTGAAGCTTTCTTT. It codes for CASSVQGKNTEAFF.

This clone was seen more than once but under ten times. The chain couples TRBV29-1 to TRBJ2-7; a possible D gene is TRBD2 (5 bases). CDR3 length equals 11 residues. V lost 5 bases and J 5 bases, leaving 10 bases between the germline ends. Germline V lookup: CDR1 SQVTM, CDR2 ANQGSEA. The CDR3 loop is CSVSSGNEQYF. The CDR3 nucleotides read TGCAGCGTTTCCTCCGGGAACGAGCAGTACTTC.

The chain recombines TRBV18 with TRBJ1-1; D gene unclear. The CDR3 covers 14 residues. Trimming left V 2 bases short and J 1 base short, with 8 bases between. Germline lookup yields CDR1 KGHSH and CDR2 LQKENI. Written as DNA, the CDR3 is TGTGCCAGCTCACCATCCATCGGGAACACTGAAGCTTTCTTT. Protein sequence: CASSPSIGNTEAFF.

This clone was seen more than once but under ten times. CDR3: CASSHPSVHAAGELFF. In nucleotides, the CDR3 is TGTGCCAGCAGCCACCCCTCAGTTCATGCCGCCGGGGAGCTGTTTTTT. This sequence joins TRBV5-8 and TRBJ2-2; no definite D call. The CDR3 totals 16 residues. Germline CDR1 is SGHTS and CDR2 is YDEGEE. Between the trimmed V and J ends, which lost 4 bases and 6 bases, there was a span of 19 bases.

CDR3 amino acids: CASRPDRGRAGELFF. Here the CDR3 DNA reads TGTGCCAGCAGACCTGACAGGGGGAGGGCCGGGGAGCTGTTTTTT. The chain links TRBV6-5 to TRBJ2-2; 9 bases are a match to TRBD1. Trimming took 6 bases from V and 6 from J; bases not matched to a gene: 8. The CDR3 totals 15 residues. CDR1 is MNHEY, CDR2 SVGAGI, per germline.